This entry describes one T cell receptor (beta chain). The CDR3 length is 14 residues. The germline V gene has CDR1 SGHRS and CDR2 YFSETQ. Trimming took 2 bases from V and 8 from J, leaving 13 bases between them. The entry originates in a study of T cells after somatic rescue of genetic block. TCRdb's copy holds only in-frame clones and misses some; the assay was immunoSEQ multiplex PCR. This table has around 67,000 clones, approximately 91% appearing once. Sequencing was carried out using peripheral blood mononuclear cells (PBMCs). The receptor was isolated from a young man. This chain connects TRBV5-1 to TRBJ1-4; perhaps TRBD1 as D (6 bases). The chain's CDR3 is CASSLTGIGEKLFF. CDR3 in DNA: TGCGCCAGCAGCTTAACAGGGATTGGCGAAAAACTGTTTTTT.